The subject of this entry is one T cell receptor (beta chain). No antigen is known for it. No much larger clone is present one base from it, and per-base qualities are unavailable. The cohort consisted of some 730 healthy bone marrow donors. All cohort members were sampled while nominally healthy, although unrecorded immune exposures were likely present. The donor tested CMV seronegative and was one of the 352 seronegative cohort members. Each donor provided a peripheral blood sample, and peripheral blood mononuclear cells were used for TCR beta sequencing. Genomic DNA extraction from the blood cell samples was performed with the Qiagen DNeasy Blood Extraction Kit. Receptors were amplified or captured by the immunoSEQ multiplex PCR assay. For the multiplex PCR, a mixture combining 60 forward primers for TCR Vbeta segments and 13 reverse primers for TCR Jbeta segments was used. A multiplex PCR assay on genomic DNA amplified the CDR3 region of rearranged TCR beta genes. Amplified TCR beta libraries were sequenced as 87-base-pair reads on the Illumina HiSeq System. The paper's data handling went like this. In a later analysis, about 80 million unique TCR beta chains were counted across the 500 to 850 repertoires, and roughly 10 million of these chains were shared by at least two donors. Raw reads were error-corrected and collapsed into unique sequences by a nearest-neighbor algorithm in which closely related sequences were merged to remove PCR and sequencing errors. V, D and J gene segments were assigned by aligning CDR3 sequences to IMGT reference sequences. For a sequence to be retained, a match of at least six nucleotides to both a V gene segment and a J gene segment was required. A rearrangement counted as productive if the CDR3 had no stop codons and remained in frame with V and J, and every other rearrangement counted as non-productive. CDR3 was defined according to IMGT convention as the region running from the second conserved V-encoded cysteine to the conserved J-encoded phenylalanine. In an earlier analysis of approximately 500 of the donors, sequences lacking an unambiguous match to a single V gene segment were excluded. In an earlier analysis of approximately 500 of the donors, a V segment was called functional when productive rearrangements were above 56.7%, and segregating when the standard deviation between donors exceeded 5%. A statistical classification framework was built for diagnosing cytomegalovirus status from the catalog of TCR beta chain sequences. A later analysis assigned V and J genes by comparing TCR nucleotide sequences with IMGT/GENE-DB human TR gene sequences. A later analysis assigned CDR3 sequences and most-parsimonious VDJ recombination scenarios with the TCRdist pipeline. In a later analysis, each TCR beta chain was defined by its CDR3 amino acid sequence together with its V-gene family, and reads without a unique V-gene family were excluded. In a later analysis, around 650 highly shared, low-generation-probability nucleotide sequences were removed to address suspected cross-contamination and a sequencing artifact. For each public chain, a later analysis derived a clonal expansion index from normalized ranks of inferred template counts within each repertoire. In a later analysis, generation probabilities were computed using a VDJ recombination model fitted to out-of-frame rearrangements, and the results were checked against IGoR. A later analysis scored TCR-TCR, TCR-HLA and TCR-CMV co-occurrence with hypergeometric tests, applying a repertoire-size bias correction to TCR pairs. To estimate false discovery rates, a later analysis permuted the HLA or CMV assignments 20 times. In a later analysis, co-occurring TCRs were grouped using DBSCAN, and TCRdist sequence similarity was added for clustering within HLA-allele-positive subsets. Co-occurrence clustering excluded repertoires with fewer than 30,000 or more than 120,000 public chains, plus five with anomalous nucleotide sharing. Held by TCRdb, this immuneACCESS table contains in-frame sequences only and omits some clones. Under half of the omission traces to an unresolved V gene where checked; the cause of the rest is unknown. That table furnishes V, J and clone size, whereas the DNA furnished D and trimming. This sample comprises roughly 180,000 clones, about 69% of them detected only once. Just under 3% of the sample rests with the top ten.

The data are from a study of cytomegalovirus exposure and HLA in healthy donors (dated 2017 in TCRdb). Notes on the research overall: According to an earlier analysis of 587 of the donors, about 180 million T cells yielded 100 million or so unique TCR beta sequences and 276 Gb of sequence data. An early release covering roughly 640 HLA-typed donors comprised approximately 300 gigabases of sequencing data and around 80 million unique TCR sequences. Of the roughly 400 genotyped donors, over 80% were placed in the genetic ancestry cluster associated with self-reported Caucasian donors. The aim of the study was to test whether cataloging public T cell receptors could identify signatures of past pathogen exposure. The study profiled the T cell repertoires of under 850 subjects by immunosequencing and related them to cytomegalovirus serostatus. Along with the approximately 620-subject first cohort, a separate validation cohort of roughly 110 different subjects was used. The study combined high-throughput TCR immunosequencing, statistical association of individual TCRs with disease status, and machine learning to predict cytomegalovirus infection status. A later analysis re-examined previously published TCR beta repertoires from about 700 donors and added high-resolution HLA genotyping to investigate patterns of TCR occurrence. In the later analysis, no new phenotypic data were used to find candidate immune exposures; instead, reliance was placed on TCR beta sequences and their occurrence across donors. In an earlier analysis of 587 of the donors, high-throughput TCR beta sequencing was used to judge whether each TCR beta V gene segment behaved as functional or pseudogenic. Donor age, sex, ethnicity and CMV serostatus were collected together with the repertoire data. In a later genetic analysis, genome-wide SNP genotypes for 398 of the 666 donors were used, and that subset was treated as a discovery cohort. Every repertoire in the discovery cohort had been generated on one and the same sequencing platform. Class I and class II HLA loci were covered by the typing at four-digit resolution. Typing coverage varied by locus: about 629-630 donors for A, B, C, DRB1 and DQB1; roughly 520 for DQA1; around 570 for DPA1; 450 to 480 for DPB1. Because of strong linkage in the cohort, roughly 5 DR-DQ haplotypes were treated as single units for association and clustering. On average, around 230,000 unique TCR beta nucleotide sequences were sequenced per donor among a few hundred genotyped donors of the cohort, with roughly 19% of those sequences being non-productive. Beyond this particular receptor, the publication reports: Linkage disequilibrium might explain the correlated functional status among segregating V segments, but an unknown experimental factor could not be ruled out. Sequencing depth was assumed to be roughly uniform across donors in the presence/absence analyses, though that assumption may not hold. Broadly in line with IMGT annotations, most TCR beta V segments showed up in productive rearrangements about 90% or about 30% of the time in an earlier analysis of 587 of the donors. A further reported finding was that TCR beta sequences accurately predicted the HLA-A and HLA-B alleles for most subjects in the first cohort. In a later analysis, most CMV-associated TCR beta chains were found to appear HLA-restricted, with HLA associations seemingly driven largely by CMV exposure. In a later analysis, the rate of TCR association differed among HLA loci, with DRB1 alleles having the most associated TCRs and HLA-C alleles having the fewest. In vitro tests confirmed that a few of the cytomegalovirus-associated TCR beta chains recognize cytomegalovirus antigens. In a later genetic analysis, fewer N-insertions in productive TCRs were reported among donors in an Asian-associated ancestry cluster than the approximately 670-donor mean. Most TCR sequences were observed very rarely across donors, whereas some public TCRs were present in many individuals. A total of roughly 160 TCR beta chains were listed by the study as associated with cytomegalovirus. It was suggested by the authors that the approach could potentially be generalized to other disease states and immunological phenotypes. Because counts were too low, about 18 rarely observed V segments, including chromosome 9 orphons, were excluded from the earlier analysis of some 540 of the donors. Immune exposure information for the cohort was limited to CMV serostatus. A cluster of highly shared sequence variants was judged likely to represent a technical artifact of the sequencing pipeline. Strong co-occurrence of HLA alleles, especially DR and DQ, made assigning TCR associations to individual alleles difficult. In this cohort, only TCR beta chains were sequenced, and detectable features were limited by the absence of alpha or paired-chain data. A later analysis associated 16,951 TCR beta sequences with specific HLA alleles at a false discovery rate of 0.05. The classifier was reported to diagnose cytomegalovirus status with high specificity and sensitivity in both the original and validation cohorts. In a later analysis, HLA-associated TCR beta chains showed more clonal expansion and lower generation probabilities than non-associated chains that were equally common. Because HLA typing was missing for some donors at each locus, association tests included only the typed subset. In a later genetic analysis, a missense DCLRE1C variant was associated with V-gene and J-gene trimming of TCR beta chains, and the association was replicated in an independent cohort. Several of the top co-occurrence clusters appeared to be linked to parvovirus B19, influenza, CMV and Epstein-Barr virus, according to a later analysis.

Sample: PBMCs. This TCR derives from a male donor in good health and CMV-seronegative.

The CDR3 in this case is CASSESADTQYF. The DNA sequence is as follows: TGTGCCAGCAGTGAAAGCGCAGATACGCAGTATTTT. The rearranged segments are TRBV6-1 and TRBJ2-3, with no D gene named confidently. CDR1 MNHNS and CDR2 SASEGT are derived from the germline V gene. From its cysteine to its phenylalanine, the CDR3 spans 12 amino acids. The only DNA kept is the CDR3, 36 bases in frame from the first base. V is pared back by 2 bases and J by 4 bases, with 4 bases lying between the germline termini.